The sample holds a few counts of the clone carrying this TCR beta chain. The record originates from a study of blood T cell repertoires in COVID-19. Across the whole study: From T cells, B-cell-depleted T cells, or PBMCs came the material, which was cDNA or gDNA.

In the study's own analysis: Counts of nucleated cells, estimated from reference gene primer amplification, were obtained. Generated by immunoSEQ multiplex PCR, the TCRdb table keeps only in-frame clones and is missing some. That table is the source of V, J and clone size, and D and trimming were worked out from the DNA. The sample includes more than 90,000 clones, approximately 78% of them seen just once. Germline V gene data show CDR1 as DFQATT and CDR2 as SNEGSKA (reference sequence). This CDR3 contains 11 residues. V lost 3 bases, J lost 7 bases, and 9 bases lay in between. The receptor's source is a man aged 65 to 79 with acute or convalescent COVID-19. Specimen: peripheral blood. This chain joins TRBV20-1 and TRBJ1-2; D gene uncertain. The CDR3 sequence is CSASVETGYTF. The CDR3 DNA sequence: TGCAGTGCTAGTGTAGAAACTGGCTACACCTTC.